This is a list of T cell receptor beta chains from one sample in a study of a mutant IDH1 vaccine in newly diagnosed glioma. This table comes from immunoSEQ multiplex PCR, and its TCRdb copy is limited to in-frame clones, with some not included. This table holds 26,000 or so clones, approximately 82% found once. These receptors have no identified antigens. The specimen was PBMCs, collected from a glioma patient whose treatment included an IDH1 peptide vaccine. These receptors came from a man aged 25 to 45 with glioma. The CDR3 runs from the conserved cysteine through the conserved F or W. A D gene is named only where the DNA matches it firmly. Where a row states a size, it is once, few, many or the class of an expanded clone; other rows omit it.

j_gene: TRBJ2-3; abundance: medium-sized; v_gene: TRBV28; d_gene: NA; CDR3aa: CASSFRWQSTDTQYF; CDR3nt: TGTGCCAGCAGTTTTAGGTGGCAGAGCACAGATACGCAGTATTTT
j_gene: TRBJ1-6; abundance: NA; v_gene: TRBV2; d_gene: TRBD1; CDR3aa: CASNQGAYSPLHF; CDR3nt: TGTGCCAGCAATCAGGGGGCCTATTCACCCCTCCACTTT
j_gene: TRBJ1-3; abundance: once; v_gene: TRBV15; d_gene: NA; CDR3aa: CATSRQGGKKSSGNTIYF; CDR3nt: TGTGCCACCAGCCGGCAGGGAGGCAAGAAGAGCTCTGGAAACACCATATATTTT
j_gene: TRBJ2-1; abundance: NA; v_gene: TRBV10-1; d_gene: TRBD1; CDR3aa: CASSSGTGGPNEQFF; CDR3nt: TGCGCCAGCAGCTCCGGGACAGGGGGCCCCAATGAGCAGTTCTTC
j_gene: TRBJ1-5; abundance: NA; v_gene: TRBV4-3; d_gene: TRBD1; CDR3aa: CASSQGTGRQPQHF; CDR3nt: TGCGCCAGCAGCCAGGGGACAGGTAGACAGCCCCAGCATTTT
j_gene: TRBJ2-1; abundance: NA; v_gene: TRBV5-1; d_gene: TRBD2; CDR3aa: CASSLWTAGVESSYNEQFF; CDR3nt: TGCGCCAGCAGCTTGTGGACAGCGGGGGTCGAAAGCTCCTACAATGAGCAGTTCTTC
j_gene: TRBJ2-1; abundance: once; v_gene: TRBV29-1; d_gene: TRBD2; CDR3aa: CSVEESMGGGSYNEQFF; CDR3nt: TGCAGCGTTGAAGAAAGTATGGGCGGGGGCTCCTACAATGAGCAGTTCTTC
j_gene: TRBJ2-3; abundance: NA; v_gene: TRBV4-1; d_gene: TRBD2; CDR3aa: CASSLGLARDTQYF; CDR3nt: TGCGCCAGCAGCCTGGGACTAGCGAGGGATACGCAGTATTTT
j_gene: TRBJ2-2; abundance: NA; v_gene: TRBV5-1; d_gene: NA; CDR3aa: CASSLKYMNTGELFF; CDR3nt: TGCGCCAGCAGCTTAAAATACATGAACACCGGGGAGCTGTTTTTT
j_gene: TRBJ2-3; abundance: NA; v_gene: TRBV6-7; d_gene: TRBD2; CDR3aa: CASSYSVVGTSGGDTDTQYF; CDR3nt: TGTGCCAGCAGTTACTCGGTGGTAGGGACTAGCGGGGGGGACACAGATACGCAGTATTTT
j_gene: TRBJ1-5; abundance: medium-sized; v_gene: TRBV6-6; d_gene: NA; CDR3aa: CASSSRDGDSNQPQHF; CDR3nt: TGTGCCAGCAGTTCCCGGGACGGTGATAGCAATCAGCCCCAGCATTTT
j_gene: TRBJ2-7; abundance: few; v_gene: TRBV28; d_gene: NA; CDR3aa: CASRPEDTLSYEQYF; CDR3nt: TGTGCCAGCAGACCCGAGGACACACTCTCCTACGAGCAGTACTTC
j_gene: TRBJ1-5; abundance: NA; v_gene: TRBV2; d_gene: NA; CDR3aa: CASSDRNIWDQPQHF; CDR3nt: TGTGCCAGCAGTGACCGTAATATCTGGGATCAGCCCCAGCATTTT
j_gene: TRBJ2-6; abundance: few; v_gene: TRBV28; d_gene: NA; CDR3aa: CASSLKAGANVLTF; CDR3nt: TGTGCCAGCAGTTTAAAAGCTGGGGCCAACGTCCTGACTTTC
j_gene: TRBJ2-4; abundance: NA; v_gene: TRBV11-2; d_gene: NA; CDR3aa: CASSLVQGNIQYF; CDR3nt: TGTGCCAGCAGCTTAGTTCAGGGAAACATTCAGTACTTC
j_gene: TRBJ1-6; abundance: NA; v_gene: TRBV19; d_gene: TRBD1; CDR3aa: CASTEQGENSPLHF; CDR3nt: TGTGCCAGTACCGAACAGGGGGAAAATTCACCCCTCCACTTT
j_gene: TRBJ1-1; abundance: once; v_gene: TRBV27; d_gene: NA; CDR3aa: CASSLSSGAMNTEAFF; CDR3nt: TGTGCCAGCAGTTTAAGCTCAGGGGCTATGAACACTGAAGCTTTCTTT
j_gene: TRBJ2-2; abundance: NA; v_gene: TRBV10-2; d_gene: NA; CDR3aa: CASSGRRPVNTGELFF; CDR3nt: TGCGCCAGCAGTGGTAGGCGGCCAGTGAACACCGGGGAGCTGTTTTTT
j_gene: TRBJ2-5; abundance: few; v_gene: TRBV4-1; d_gene: TRBD2; CDR3aa: CASSPPGTSGVETQYF; CDR3nt: TGCGCCAGCAGCCCTCCTGGGACTAGCGGGGTTGAGACCCAGTACTTC
j_gene: TRBJ1-4; abundance: NA; v_gene: TRBV5-4; d_gene: NA; CDR3aa: CASSLARTNNEKLFF; CDR3nt: TGTGCCAGCAGCTTGGCCAGGACAAATAATGAAAAACTGTTTTTT
j_gene: TRBJ2-7; abundance: once; v_gene: TRBV7-8; d_gene: NA; CDR3aa: CASSFSLAYEQYF; CDR3nt: TGTGCCAGCAGCTTTAGTTTAGCTTACGAGCAGTACTTC
j_gene: TRBJ1-5; abundance: NA; v_gene: TRBV28; d_gene: NA; CDR3aa: CASSSHQTGTYQPQHF; CDR3nt: TGTGCCAGCAGTTCCCATCAGACAGGAACGTATCAGCCCCAGCATTTT
j_gene: TRBJ1-2; abundance: NA; v_gene: TRBV5-1; d_gene: NA; CDR3aa: CASSLRVDGYGYTF; CDR3nt: TGCGCCAGCAGCTTAAGGGTGGATGGCTATGGCTACACCTTC
j_gene: TRBJ1-2; abundance: NA; v_gene: TRBV7-2; d_gene: NA; CDR3aa: CASSLRPPGFGTEKGYTF; CDR3nt: TGTGCCAGCAGCTTGAGACCACCCGGCTTCGGGACGGAGAAGGGCTACACCTTC
j_gene: TRBJ2-7; abundance: NA; v_gene: TRBV28; d_gene: NA; CDR3aa: CASSSLWGQRTYEQYF; CDR3nt: TGTGCCAGCAGTTCCCTGTGGGGTCAAAGGACCTACGAGCAGTACTTC
j_gene: TRBJ1-4; abundance: NA; v_gene: TRBV5-6; d_gene: TRBD1; CDR3aa: CASSLTGTGYEKLFF; CDR3nt: TGTGCCAGCAGTCTAACCGGGACAGGTTATGAAAAACTGTTTTTT
j_gene: TRBJ2-2; abundance: NA; v_gene: TRBV25-1; d_gene: NA; CDR3aa: CASSEYLQGVLFF; CDR3nt: TGTGCCAGCAGTGAATATCTCCAGGGAGTGCTGTTTTTT